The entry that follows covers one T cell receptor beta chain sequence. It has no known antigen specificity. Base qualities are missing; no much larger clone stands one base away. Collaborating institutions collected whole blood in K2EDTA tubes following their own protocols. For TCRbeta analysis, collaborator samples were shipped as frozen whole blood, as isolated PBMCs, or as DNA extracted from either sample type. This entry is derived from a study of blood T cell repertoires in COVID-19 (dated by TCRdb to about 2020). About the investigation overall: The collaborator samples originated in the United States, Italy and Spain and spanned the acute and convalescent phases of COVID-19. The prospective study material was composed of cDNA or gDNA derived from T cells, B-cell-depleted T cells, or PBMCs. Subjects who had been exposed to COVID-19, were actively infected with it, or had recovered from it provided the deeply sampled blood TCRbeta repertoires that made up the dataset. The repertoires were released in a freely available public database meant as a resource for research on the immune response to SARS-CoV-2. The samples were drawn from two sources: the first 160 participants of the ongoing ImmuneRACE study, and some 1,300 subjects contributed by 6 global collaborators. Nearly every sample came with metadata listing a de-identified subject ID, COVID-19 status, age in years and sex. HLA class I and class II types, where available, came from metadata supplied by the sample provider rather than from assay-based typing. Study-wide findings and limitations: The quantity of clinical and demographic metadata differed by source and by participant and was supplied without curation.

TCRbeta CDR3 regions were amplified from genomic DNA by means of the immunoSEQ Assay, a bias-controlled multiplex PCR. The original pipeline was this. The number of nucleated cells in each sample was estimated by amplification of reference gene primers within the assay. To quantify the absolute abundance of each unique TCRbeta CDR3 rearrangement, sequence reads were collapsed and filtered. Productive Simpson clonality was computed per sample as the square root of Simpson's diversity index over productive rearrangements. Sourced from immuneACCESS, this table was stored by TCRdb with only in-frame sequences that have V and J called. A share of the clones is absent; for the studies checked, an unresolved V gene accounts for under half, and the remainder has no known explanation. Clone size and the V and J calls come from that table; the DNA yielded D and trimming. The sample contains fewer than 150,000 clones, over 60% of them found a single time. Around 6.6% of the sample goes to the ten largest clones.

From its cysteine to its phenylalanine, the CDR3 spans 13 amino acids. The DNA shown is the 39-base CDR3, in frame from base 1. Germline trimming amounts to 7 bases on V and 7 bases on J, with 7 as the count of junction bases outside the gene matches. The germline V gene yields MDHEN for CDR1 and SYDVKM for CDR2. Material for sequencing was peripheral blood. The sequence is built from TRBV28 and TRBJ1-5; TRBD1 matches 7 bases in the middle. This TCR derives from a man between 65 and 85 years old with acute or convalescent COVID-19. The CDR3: CASTRGGQQPQHF. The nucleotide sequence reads TGTGCCAGCACCAGAGGGGGCCAGCAGCCCCAGCATTTT.